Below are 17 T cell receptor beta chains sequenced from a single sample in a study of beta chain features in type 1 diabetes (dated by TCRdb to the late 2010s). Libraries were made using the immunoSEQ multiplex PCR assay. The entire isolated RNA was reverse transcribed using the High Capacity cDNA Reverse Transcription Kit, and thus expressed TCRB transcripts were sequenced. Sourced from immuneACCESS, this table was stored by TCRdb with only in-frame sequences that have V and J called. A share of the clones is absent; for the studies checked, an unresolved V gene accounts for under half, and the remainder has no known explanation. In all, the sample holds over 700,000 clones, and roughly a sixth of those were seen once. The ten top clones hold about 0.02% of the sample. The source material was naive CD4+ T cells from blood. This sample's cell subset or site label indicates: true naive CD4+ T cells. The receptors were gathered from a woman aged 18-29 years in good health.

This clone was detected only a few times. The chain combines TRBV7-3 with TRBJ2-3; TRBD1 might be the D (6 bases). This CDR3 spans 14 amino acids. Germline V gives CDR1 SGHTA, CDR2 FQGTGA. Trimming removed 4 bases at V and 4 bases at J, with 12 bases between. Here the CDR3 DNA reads TGTGCCAGCAGCTCACAGGGTGTGTCAGATACGCAGTATTTT. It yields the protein CASSSQGVSDTQYF. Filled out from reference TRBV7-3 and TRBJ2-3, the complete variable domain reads GAGVSQTPSNKVTEKGKYVELRCDPISGHTALYWYRQSLGQGPEFLIYFQGTGAADDSGLPNDRFFAVRPEGSVSTLKIQRTERGDSAVYLCASSSQGVSDTQYFGPGTRLTVL.

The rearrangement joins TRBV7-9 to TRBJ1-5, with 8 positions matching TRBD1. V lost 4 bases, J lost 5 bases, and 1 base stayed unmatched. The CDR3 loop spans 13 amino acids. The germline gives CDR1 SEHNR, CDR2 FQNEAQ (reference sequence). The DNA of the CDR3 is TGTGCCAGCAGCTCACAGGGGGATCAGCCCCAGCATTTT. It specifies CASSSQGDQPQHF.

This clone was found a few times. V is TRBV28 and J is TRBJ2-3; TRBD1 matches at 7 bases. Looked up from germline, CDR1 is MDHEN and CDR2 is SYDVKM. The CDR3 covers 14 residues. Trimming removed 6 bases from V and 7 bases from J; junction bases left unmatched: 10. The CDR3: CASRDTQGWNTQYF. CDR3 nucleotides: TGTGCCAGCAGAGACACACAGGGGTGGAATACGCAGTATTTT.

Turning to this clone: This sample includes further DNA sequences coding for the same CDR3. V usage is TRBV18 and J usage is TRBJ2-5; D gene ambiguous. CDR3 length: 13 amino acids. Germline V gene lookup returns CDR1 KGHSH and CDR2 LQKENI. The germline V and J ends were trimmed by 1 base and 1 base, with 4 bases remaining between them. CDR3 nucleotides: TGTGCCAGCTCACCACAGGCCCAAGAGACCCAGTACTTC. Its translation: CASSPQAQETQYF.

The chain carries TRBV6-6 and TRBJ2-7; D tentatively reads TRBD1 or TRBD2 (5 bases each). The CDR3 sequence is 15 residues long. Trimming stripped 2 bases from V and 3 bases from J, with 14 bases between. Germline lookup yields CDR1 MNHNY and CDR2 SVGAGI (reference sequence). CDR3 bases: TGTGCCAGCAGTTACGACAGCGTGGGAGTCTACGAGCAGTACTTC. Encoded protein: CASSYDSVGVYEQYF.

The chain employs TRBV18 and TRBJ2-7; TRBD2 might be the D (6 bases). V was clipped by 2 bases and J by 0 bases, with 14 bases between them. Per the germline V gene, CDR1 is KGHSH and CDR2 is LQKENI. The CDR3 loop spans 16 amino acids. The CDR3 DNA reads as TGTGCCAGCTCACCAGCCCTAGCGTTAGACTCCTACGAGCAGTACTTC. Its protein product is CASSPALALDSYEQYF.

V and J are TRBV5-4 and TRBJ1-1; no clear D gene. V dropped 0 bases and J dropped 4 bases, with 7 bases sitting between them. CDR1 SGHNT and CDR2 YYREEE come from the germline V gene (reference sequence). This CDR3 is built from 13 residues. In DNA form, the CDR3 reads TGTGCCAGCAGCTTGGCGGGGAGCACTGAAGCTTTCTTT. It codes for CASSLAGSTEAFF.

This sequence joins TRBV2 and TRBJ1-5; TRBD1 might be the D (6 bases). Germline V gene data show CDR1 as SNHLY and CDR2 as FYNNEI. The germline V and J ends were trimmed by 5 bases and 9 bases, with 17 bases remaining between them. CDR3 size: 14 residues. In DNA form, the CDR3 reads TGTGCCAGCAGTAGGGACACCCCGGGTGGGCCCCAGCATTTT. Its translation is CASSRDTPGGPQHF.

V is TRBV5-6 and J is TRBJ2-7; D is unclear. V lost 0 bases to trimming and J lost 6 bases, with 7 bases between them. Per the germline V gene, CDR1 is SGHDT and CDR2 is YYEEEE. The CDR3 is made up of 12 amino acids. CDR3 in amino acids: CASSLDWAEQYF. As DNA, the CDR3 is TGTGCCAGCAGCTTGGATTGGGCCGAGCAGTACTTC.

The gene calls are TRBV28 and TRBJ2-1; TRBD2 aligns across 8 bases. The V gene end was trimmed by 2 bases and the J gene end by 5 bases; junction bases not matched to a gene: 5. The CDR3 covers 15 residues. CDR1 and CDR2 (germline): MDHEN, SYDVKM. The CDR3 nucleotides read TGTGCCAGCAGTTTAGGCGGCGGGGGGAACAATGAGCAGTTCTTC. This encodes CASSLGGGGNNEQFF. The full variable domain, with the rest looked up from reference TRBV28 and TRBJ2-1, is DVKVTQSSRYLVKRTGEKVFLECVQDMDHENMFWYRQDPGLGLRLIYFSYDVKMKEKGDIPEGYSVSREKKERFSLILESASTNQTSMYLCASSLGGGGNNEQFFGPGTRLTVL.

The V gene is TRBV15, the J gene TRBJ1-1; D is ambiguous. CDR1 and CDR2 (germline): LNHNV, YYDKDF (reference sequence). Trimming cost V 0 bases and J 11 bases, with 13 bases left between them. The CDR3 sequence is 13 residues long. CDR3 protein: CATSRDGHRAAFF. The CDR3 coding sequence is TGTGCCACCAGCAGAGATGGGCACCGGGCGGCTTTCTTT.

DNA for the CDR3: TGTGCCAGCAGAACAGACAGGGCGGGTACCGGGGAGCTGTTTTTT. Translated: CASRTDRAGTGELFF. The chain couples TRBV7-2 to TRBJ2-2; 7 nucleotides match TRBD1. The CDR3 has 15 amino acids. Germline V lookup: CDR1 SGHTA, CDR2 FQGNSA. Trimming took 6 bases from V and 5 from J; bases not matched to a gene: 9.

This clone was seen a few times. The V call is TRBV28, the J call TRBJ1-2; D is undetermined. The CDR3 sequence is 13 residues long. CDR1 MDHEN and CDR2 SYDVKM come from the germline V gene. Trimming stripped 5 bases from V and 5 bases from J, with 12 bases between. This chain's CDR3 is CASSTRFGYGYTF. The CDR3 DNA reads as TGTGCCAGCAGTACGCGGTTCGGTTATGGCTACACCTTC.

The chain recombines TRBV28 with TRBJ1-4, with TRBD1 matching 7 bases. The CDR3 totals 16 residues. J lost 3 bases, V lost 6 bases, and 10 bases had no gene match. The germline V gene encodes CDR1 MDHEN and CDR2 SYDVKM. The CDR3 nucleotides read TGTGCCAGCAGCGACACAGGGGCCGTAGCTAATGAAAAACTGTTTTTT. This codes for CASSDTGAVANEKLFF.

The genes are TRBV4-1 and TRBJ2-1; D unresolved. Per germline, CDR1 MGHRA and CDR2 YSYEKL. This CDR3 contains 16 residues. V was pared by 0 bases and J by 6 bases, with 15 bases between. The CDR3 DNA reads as TGCGCCAGCAGCCAAGATAGAGTGTCGACTCCCAATGAGCAGTTCTTC. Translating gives CASSQDRVSTPNEQFF.

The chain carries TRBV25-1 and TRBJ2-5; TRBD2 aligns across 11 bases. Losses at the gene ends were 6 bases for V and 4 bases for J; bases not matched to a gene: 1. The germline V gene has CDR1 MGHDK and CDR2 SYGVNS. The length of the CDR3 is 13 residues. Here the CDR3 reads CASRLAGAETQYF. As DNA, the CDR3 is TGTGCCAGCAGACTAGCGGGAGCAGAGACCCAGTACTTC.

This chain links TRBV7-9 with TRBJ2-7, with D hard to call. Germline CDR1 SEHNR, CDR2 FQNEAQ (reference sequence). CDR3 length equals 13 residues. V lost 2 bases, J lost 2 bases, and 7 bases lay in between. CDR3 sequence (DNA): TGTGCCAGCAGCTTATCTACAGCCTACGAGCAGTACTTC. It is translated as CASSLSTAYEQYF.